The clone carrying this TCR beta chain was detected a few times. Its antigen is unidentified. The sample is drawn from a study of T cells after yellow fever vaccination. V lost 7 bases to trimming and J lost 7 bases, with 20 bases between them. CDR1 and CDR2 (germline): LNHDA, SQIVND (reference sequence). This CDR3 comprises 15 residues. Each CDR3 protein is one row after TCRdb ran MiXCR on the 5' RACE reads. In the table there are around 590,000 distinct CDR3 sequences, about 12% of which are singletons. General study points: A small proportion of clonotypes was detected in both the CD4 and CD8 compartments.

The source of this sequence is a man aged 25 to 40 who received the YFV17D yellow fever vaccine. This chain uses TRBV19 with TRBJ2-1, with D possibly TRBD2 on 6 matching bases. The sample consisted of PBMCs, taken on the day of the yellow fever booster vaccination. This CDR3 is CASTTRAGSGNEQFF. The CDR3 DNA is TGTGCCAGTACCACCCGGGCGGGAAGTGGTAATGAGCAGTTCTTC.